These T cell receptor beta chains were read from a single sample in a study of blood T cell repertoires in COVID-19. Method: immunoSEQ multiplex PCR; TCRdb's copy keeps in-frame clones and lacks some. In the table there are 130,000 to 150,000 clones, 80% to 90% of which are singletons. The sample comprised peripheral blood. These TCRs come from a human donor in a cohort sampled during active COVID-19. CDR3s include the opening cysteine and the closing phenylalanine or tryptophan. A D gene is named only where the DNA matches it firmly. The size of a clone is reported for some rows only, either as once, few or many, or as a class for expanded clones.

>TRBD1|TRBV7-8|NA|TRBJ1-2
TGTGCCAGCAGCTTAACGGACAGGGGGCTGTATGGCTACACCTTC
CASSLTDRGLYGYTF
>TRBD1|TRBV7-2|NA|TRBJ2-7
TGTGCCAGCAGCTCTCGACGGGACAGTAGAGACGAGCAGTACTTC
CASSSRRDSRDEQYF
>NA|TRBV27|few|TRBJ2-7
TGTGCCAGCAGCCTGGGCCGGGACAAGGGCTCCTACGAGCAGTACTTC
CASSLGRDKGSYEQYF
>TRBD1|TRBV5-6|NA|TRBJ1-4
TGTGCCAGCAGTTTACTAGCCGGGACAGGGTTTGGAAAACTGTTTTTT
CASSLLAGTGFGKLFF
>NA|TRBV3-1/TRBV3-2|NA|TRBJ1-1
TGTGCCAGCAGCCCCACGAGTGGGCAGGACTACACTGAAGCTTTCTTT
CASSPTSGQDYTEAFF
>TRBD2|TRBV7-2|few|TRBJ2-2
TGTGCCAGCAGCCGGGGACTAGCGGGGGCCCGGGGCACCGGGGAGCTGTTTTTT
CASSRGLAGARGTGELFF
>NA|TRBV6-2/TRBV6-3|NA|TRBJ2-7
TGTGCCAGCAGTTATACCCTAGCTCTGAGCTCCTACGAGCAGTACTTC
CASSYTLALSSYEQYF
>NA|TRBV19|NA|TRBJ2-7
TGTGCCAGTAGTGTATCGTCAAAGAGCTCCTACGAGCAGTACTTC
CASSVSSKSSYEQYF
>NA|TRBV2|NA|TRBJ2-7
TGTGCCAGCAGTGCACAGGGAAAGTACTTC
CASSAQGKYF
>NA|TRBV3-1/TRBV3-2|NA|TRBJ2-3
TGTGCCAGCAGCCCCCTTAGCACAGATACGCAGTATTTT
CASSPLSTDTQYF
>NA|TRBV28|NA|TRBJ1-5
TGTGCCAGCAGTTCGACAGTTTACAATCAGCCCCAGCATTTT
CASSSTVYNQPQHF
>NA|TRBV12-5|NA|TRBJ1-2
TGTGCTAGTGGTTTGGTACTGACTAACTATGGCTACACCTTC
CASGLVLTNYGYTF
>NA|TRBV12-3/TRBV12-4|NA|TRBJ2-1
TGTGCCAGCAGTTTCCGGGGTGCACAGTTCTTC
CASSFRGAQFF
>TRBD1|TRBV6-1|NA|TRBJ1-1
TGTGCCAGCAGTGAGTGGGACAGGGGGGCCACTGAAGCTTTCTTT
CASSEWDRGATEAFF
>TRBD1|TRBV30|NA|TRBJ1-4
TGTGCCTGGAGTGCCCAAAGTAGGGGGCCAGGAGAAAAACTGTTTTTT
CAWSAQSRGPGEKLFF
>TRBD1|TRBV4-2|NA|TRBJ2-4
TGTGCCAGCAGCCAAGAACAGGGGGCGGACATTCAGTACTTC
CASSQEQGADIQYF
>TRBD1|TRBV6-5|NA|TRBJ2-7
TGTGCCAGCAGCCCGACAGGGGCCGGCGAGCAGTACTTC
CASSPTGAGEQYF
>NA|TRBV3-1/TRBV3-2|NA|TRBJ1-2
TGTGCCAGCAGCCAAGCAACAGGAGGCTACACCTTC
CASSQATGGYTF
>NA|TRBV2|NA|TRBJ1-3
TGTGCCAGCAGGAGGGCTCCCCAGGGAAACACCATATATTTT
CASRRAPQGNTIYF
>NA|TRBV18|NA|TRBJ1-3
TGTGCCAGCTCAACTGACAGGATCTCTGGAAACACCATATATTTT
CASSTDRISGNTIYF
>TRBD1|TRBV29-1|once|TRBJ2-3
TGCAGCGTCGTACCCGACAGGGGATCAGATACGCAGTATTTT
CSVVPDRGSDTQYF
>TRBD2|TRBV6-2/TRBV6-3|few|TRBJ2-7
TGTGCCAGCAGTTACCTTGGGCTAGCGGGTTACGAGCAGTACTTC
CASSYLGLAGYEQYF